These 27 T cell receptor beta chains were all obtained from the same sample, sequenced in a study of shared clonotypes between healthy human individuals (dated by TCRdb to 2020 to 2021). Libraries were constructed by the immunoSEQ multiplex PCR assay. TCRdb mirrors the immuneACCESS table, restricted to in-frame sequences. Some clones are absent from its copies; in checked studies, under half trace to an unresolved V gene, and the reason for the others is unknown. This sample comprises about 340,000 clones, less than 75% of them detected only once. The ten largest clones take up more than 9% of the sample. The source material was memory CD4+ T cells sorted from blood. According to the study, the label for this sample's cell subset or site signals: CD45RA-negative fraction. The receptors stem from a man aged 25 to 40 in good health.

This chain uses TRBV7-9 with TRBJ1-4, with 7 bases that match TRBD1. Germline assignment: CDR1 SEHNR and CDR2 FQNEAQ (reference sequence). The junction had 11 bases not matched to a gene; V was cut back by 4 bases and J by 3 bases. The CDR3 has 17 amino acids. The CDR3 DNA follows: TGTGCCAGCAGCTCTCCCCCAAAGGGGGCGGCTAATGAAAAACTGTTTTTT. Translated: CASSSPPKGAANEKLFF.

V and J are TRBV11-3 and TRBJ2-3, with 9 bases lining up with TRBD2. CDR1 SGHNT and CDR2 YENEEA come from the germline V gene. Trimming cost V 5 bases and J 7 bases; bases outside gene matches: 10. This CDR3 region has 15 residues. The CDR3 nucleotides read TGTGCCAGCAGCGAAGGCCCTAGCGGGATAAATACGCAGTATTTT. Amino acids: CASSEGPSGINTQYF.

This clone was observed a few times. Other DNA sequences in the same sample also yield this CDR3. The genes are TRBV5-6 and TRBJ2-3; TRBD2 is a possible D gene (6 bases). Trimming pared 1 base from V and 3 bases from J, leaving 6 bases between. This CDR3 is 13 amino acids long. Germline-derived CDR1 and CDR2 are SGHDT and YYEEEE. This CDR3 reads CASSLRGTDTQYF. CDR3 nucleotides: TGTGCCAGCAGCTTGCGGGGGACAGATACGCAGTATTTT.

V gene TRBV6-1 combines with J gene TRBJ1-5; D gene unclear. CDR1 MNHNS and CDR2 SASEGT come from the germline V gene. This CDR3 contains 12 residues. V lost 8 bases and J 4 bases, leaving 9 bases between the germline ends. DNA for the CDR3: TGTGCCAGCGGGCCCCCTAATCAGCCCCAGCATTTT. Translated: CASGPPNQPQHF.

This clone came up once. The chain carries TRBV2 and TRBJ2-1; 12 bases agree with TRBD2. Germline CDR1 reads SNHLY; CDR2 reads FYNNEI. V trimming: 5 bases; J trimming: 8 bases; junction bases outside the gene matches: 4. The CDR3 is 14 residues long. Here the CDR3 DNA reads TGTGCCAGCAGTAGGACTAGCGGGACGGATGAGCAGTTCTTC. This translates into CASSRTSGTDEQFF.

The V call is TRBV11-2, the J call TRBJ2-7; D gene uncertain. V was pared by 5 bases and J by 2 bases, with 10 bases between. In germline, CDR1 is SGHAT, CDR2 FQNNGV. The CDR3 contains 13 residues. The CDR3 region is CASSVYGPYEQYF. The CDR3 bases are TGTGCCAGCAGCGTCTACGGTCCCTACGAGCAGTACTTC.

The chain links TRBV28 to TRBJ1-2; D gene unclear. Trimming cost V 2 bases and J 8 bases, with 9 bases left between them. CDR1 is MDHEN, CDR2 SYDVKM, per germline. This CDR3 has 12 amino acids. The CDR3 sequence is CASSLGPRGYTF. CDR3 sequence (DNA): TGTGCCAGCAGTTTAGGCCCTAGGGGCTACACCTTC.

The rearrangement links TRBV20-1 to TRBJ2-1; D is uncertain. V lost 4 bases, J lost 6 bases, and 4 bases lay in between. Germline V gene lookup returns CDR1 DFQATT and CDR2 SNEGSKA (reference sequence). The CDR3 sequence is 10 residues long. The CDR3 DNA reads as TGCAGTGCTAACGGCAATGAGCAGTTCTTC. Residues: CSANGNEQFF.

This clone was seen a handful of times. This chain uses TRBV18 with TRBJ1-5, with a possible D match to TRBD1 (5 bases). The CDR3 spans 18 residues. V lost 6 bases and J 1 base, leaving 22 bases between the germline ends. Germline V gene sequence: CDR1 KGHSH, CDR2 LQKENI. The CDR3 region is CASSLLVSRGGSNQPQHF. The CDR3, as DNA: TGTGCCAGCTCGCTCCTCGTGTCCCGGGGCGGGAGCAATCAGCCCCAGCATTTT.

V usage is TRBV5-1 and J usage is TRBJ2-3; TRBD2 agrees at 7 bases. After removal of 4 bases from V and 3 bases from J, the junction contained 8 bases not matched to a gene. The CDR3 is 15 residues long. Germline-derived CDR1 and CDR2 are SGHRS and YFSETQ. The CDR3 here is CASSQSGAGTDTQYF. The CDR3 DNA sequence: TGCGCCAGCAGCCAAAGCGGAGCGGGGACAGATACGCAGTATTTT.

J is TRBJ1-2 and V is TRBV10-3, with 9 bases matching TRBD1. V dropped 6 bases and J dropped 3; count of bases not matched to a gene: 2. In germline, CDR1 is ENHRY, CDR2 SYGVKD. The CDR3 totals 13 residues. CDR3 residues: CAISRQGDYGYTF. CDR3 nucleotide sequence: TGTGCCATCAGCCGACAGGGGGACTATGGCTACACCTTC.

This chain uses TRBV5-4 with TRBJ2-5; perhaps D is TRBD1 or TRBD2 (5 bases each). Germline assignment: CDR1 SGHNT and CDR2 YYREEE (reference sequence). The CDR3 runs to 17 residues. The V end was cut by 4 bases, the J end by 6 bases, with 25 bases between. CDR3 residues: CASSKEDSGPRAKTQYF. In nucleotides, the CDR3 is TGTGCCAGCAGCAAAGAGGATTCGGGACCTAGGGCGAAGACCCAGTACTTC.

This chain connects TRBV15 to TRBJ2-5; possibly TRBD2 for D (6 bases). This CDR3 has 16 amino acids. Germline V gives CDR1 LNHNV, CDR2 YYDKDF (reference sequence). Trimming removed 0 bases at V and 2 bases at J, with 13 bases between. This CDR3 reads CATSRDGGTEQETQYF. In DNA form, the CDR3 reads TGTGCCACCAGCAGAGATGGAGGGACGGAGCAAGAGACCCAGTACTTC.

The chain links TRBV18 to TRBJ1-1, with D possibly matching TRBD1 (6 bases). Germline assignment: CDR1 KGHSH and CDR2 LQKENI. The V gene lost 5 bases and the J gene lost 0 bases, with 13 bases spanning the gap. The CDR3 has 15 residues. CDR3 nucleotides: TGTGCCAGCTCATCGGGGGCAACCATGAACACTGAAGCTTTCTTT. Protein product: CASSSGATMNTEAFF.

The chain has TRBV10-3 and TRBJ2-3, with 13 positions matching TRBD2. The junction had 8 bases not matched to a gene; V was cut back by 2 bases and J by 6 bases. This CDR3 spans 17 amino acids. In germline, CDR1 is ENHRY, CDR2 SYGVKD. CDR3 coding DNA: TGTGCCATCAGTGAGACAACTAGCGGGAGGGCGCGTGATACGCAGTATTTT. Protein sequence: CAISETTSGRARDTQYF.

V gene TRBV5-4 combines with J gene TRBJ2-3, with D possibly being TRBD2 (6 bases). CDR3 size: 16 residues. V was cut by 3 bases and J by 0 bases, with 14 bases left in between. Germline V gives CDR1 SGHNT, CDR2 YYREEE (reference sequence). The CDR3 here is CASSSRSGGSTDTQYF. CDR3 coding DNA: TGTGCCAGCAGCTCCCGTTCCGGGGGAAGCACAGATACGCAGTATTTT.

V gene TRBV2 combines with J gene TRBJ2-3, with 7 bases fitting TRBD2. Germline loops: CDR1 SNHLY, CDR2 FYNNEI. The trim removed 6 bases at V and 3 bases at J, leaving 18 bases unmatched. The CDR3 extends over 18 amino acids. The CDR3 region is CASSISPGLRSSTDTQYF. In nucleotides, the CDR3 is TGTGCCAGCAGCATAAGCCCGGGACTACGAAGTAGTACAGATACGCAGTATTTT.

The chain has TRBV7-9 and TRBJ2-5; tentatively, D is TRBD1 or TRBD2 (5 bases each). V shed 2 bases and J shed 4 bases, with 8 bases lying between them. CDR1 and CDR2 from the germline V gene are SEHNR and FQNEAQ (reference sequence). This CDR3 has 13 amino acids. Here the CDR3 reads CASSLNGTETQYF. CDR3 coding DNA: TGTGCCAGCAGCTTAAACGGGACAGAGACCCAGTACTTC.

CDR3 amino acids: CASSWEVSSLYNEQFF. The CDR3 DNA reads as TGTGCCAGCAGCTGGGAGGTCTCCTCACTTTACAATGAGCAGTTCTTC. The chain is built from TRBV5-6 and TRBJ2-1, with D maybe TRBD2 (6 bases). This CDR3 is 16 amino acids long. Trimming stripped 3 bases from V and 4 bases from J, with 17 bases between. Germline values: CDR1 SGHDT, CDR2 YYEEEE.

The gene calls are TRBV11-1 and TRBJ2-7; D is undetermined. This CDR3 has 13 residues. V lost 6 bases and J 4 bases, leaving 13 bases between the germline ends. CDR1 is SGHAT, CDR2 FQDESV, per germline (reference sequence). The CDR3 DNA reads as TGTGCCAGCAGTCAAACAGACGGATACGAGCAGTACTTC. Its translation is CASSQTDGYEQYF.

The chain recombines TRBV2 with TRBJ2-7; D may match TRBD1 or TRBD2 (5 bases each). Germline V gene data show CDR1 as SNHLY and CDR2 as FYNNEI. Trimming took off 7 bases at V and 1 base at J, with 17 bases between the two ends. This CDR3 comprises 15 residues. The CDR3 loop is CASNLFGTPSYEQYF. DNA of the CDR3: TGTGCCAGCAACCTCTTCGGGACGCCTTCCTACGAGCAGTACTTC.

About this clone itself: This sample includes further DNA sequences coding for the same CDR3. V is TRBV20-1 and J is TRBJ2-5; no definite D call. V lost 6 bases, J lost 0 bases, and 5 bases lay in between. The CDR3 has 11 residues. Germline V gene sequence: CDR1 DFQATT, CDR2 SNEGSKA (reference sequence). The CDR3 loop is CSAQDQETQYF. DNA for the CDR3: TGCAGTGCCCAGGACCAAGAGACCCAGTACTTC.

The chain joins TRBV7-2 to TRBJ2-3; D is ambiguous. V lost 2 bases, J lost 4 bases, and 4 bases lay in between. CDR3 length: 12 residues. Germline assignment: CDR1 SGHTA and CDR2 FQGNSA. CDR3 DNA sequence: TGTGCCAGCAGCTTATTTGCAGATACGCAGTATTTT. Residues: CASSLFADTQYF. The full variable domain, its missing parts supplied by reference TRBV7-2 and TRBJ2-3, is GAGVSQSPSNKVTEKGKDVELRCDPISGHTALYWYRQSLGQGLEFLIYFQGNSAPDKSGLPSDRFSAERTGGSVSTLTIQRTQQEDSAVYLCASSLFADTQYFGPGTRLTVL.

This clone has more than one count but fewer than ten. This sequence joins TRBV7-2 and TRBJ2-1; 12 bases are shared with TRBD2. The J segment lost 6 bases and the V segment lost 3 bases, leaving 3 bases of the junction unmatched. CDR1 SGHTA and CDR2 FQGNSA come from the germline V gene. The CDR3 consists of 15 residues. CDR3 residues: CASSFGLAGINEQFF. The CDR3 DNA is TGTGCCAGCAGCTTCGGACTAGCGGGAATCAATGAGCAGTTCTTC.

The chain couples TRBV14 to TRBJ1-3; TRBD1 aligns across 7 bases. Germline loops: CDR1 SGHDN, CDR2 FVKESK. This CDR3 comprises 17 residues. The junction had 7 bases not matched to a gene; V was cut back by 1 base and J by 1 base. The CDR3 reads CASSQGSGTASGNTIYF. CDR3 DNA sequence: TGTGCCAGCAGCCAAGGGTCCGGGACAGCTTCTGGAAACACCATATATTTT.

As concerns this clone: Other DNA sequences in this specimen translate into the identical CDR3. The chain combines TRBV5-1 with TRBJ2-1; 8 bases agree with TRBD2. CDR1 is SGHRS, CDR2 YFSETQ, per germline. J was trimmed by 9 bases and V by 4 bases; bases with no gene match: 6. The CDR3 length is 13 residues. CDR3: CASSLIAGTEQFF. The CDR3 coding sequence is TGCGCCAGCAGCCTAATAGCGGGAACTGAGCAGTTCTTC.

Written as DNA, the CDR3 is TGTGCCAGCAGTGACCCAAAGCGGGAGTACGGGTCGGATACGCAGTATTTT. Residues: CASSDPKREYGSDTQYF. The chain combines TRBV25-1 with TRBJ2-3, with 8 bases aligning to TRBD2. Per the germline V gene, CDR1 is MGHDK and CDR2 is SYGVNS. V shed 3 bases and J 6 bases; nucleotides not matched to a gene: 14. The CDR3 contains 17 residues.